One sample yielded the 18 T cell receptor beta chains listed below, sequenced in a study of T-cell memory formation after mild COVID-19. Each CDR3 protein gets one entry after TCRdb re-called the 5' RACE reads with MiXCR. Of roughly 450,000 distinct CDR3 sequences listed, around a sixth were seen once; the top ten hold roughly an eighth. Sequencing was done on a sample of PBMCs or a T cell subset sorted from them (not recorded which). The receptors were sampled from an adult woman who had mild COVID-19 (a few samples of this study predate the infection). Cell type and time point are not known.

This clonotype was observed a few times. This chain joins TRBV20-1 and TRBJ2-3, with 7 bases lining up with TRBD2. Per germline, CDR1 DFQATT and CDR2 SNEGSKA (reference sequence). Trimming at V came to 6 bases and at J to 2 bases, leaving 8 bases not matched to a gene. The CDR3 length is 14 residues. The CDR3 sequence is CSASIAGVTDTQYF. CDR3 sequence (DNA): TGCAGTGCCAGCATTGCGGGGGTCACAGATACGCAGTATTTT.

V is TRBV6-5 and J is TRBJ1-1, with D possibly matching TRBD1 (5 bases). Germline CDR1 is MNHEY and CDR2 is SVGAGI. This CDR3 is 14 amino acids long. V lost 1 base and J 3 bases, leaving 9 bases between the germline ends. CDR3 DNA sequence: TGTGCCAGCAGTTACTTCGGGGGGGACACTGAAGCTTTCTTT. This encodes CASSYFGGDTEAFF.

The table lists this clonotype with a few counts. The rearrangement links TRBV5-1 to TRBJ2-1; TRBD2 agrees at 7 bases. The CDR3 has 17 amino acids. The V gene end was trimmed by 0 bases and the J gene end by 1 base; junction bases not matched to a gene: 7. CDR1 is SGHRS, CDR2 YFSETQ, per germline. CDR3 sequence (DNA): TGCGCCAGCAGCTTGGCGGGGGAGGGCCTTTCCTACAATGAGCAGTTCTTC. This translates into CASSLAGEGLSYNEQFF. Drawing the rest from reference TRBV5-1 and TRBJ2-1, the complete variable domain is KAGVTQTPRYLIKTRGQQVTLSCSPISGHRSVSWYQQTPGQGLQFLFEYFSETQRNKGNFPGRFSGRQFSNSRSEMNVSTLELGDSALYLCASSLAGEGLSYNEQFFGPGTRLTVL.

This clonotype has just a few counts. The chain employs TRBV18 and TRBJ2-1; a possible D gene is TRBD2 (6 bases). V lost 3 bases, J lost 8 bases, and 14 bases lay in between. The CDR3 is 14 amino acids. Germline CDR1 KGHSH, CDR2 LQKENI. The CDR3 coding sequence is TGTGCCAGCTCACCGCCACCCGGCGGGGATGAGCAGTTCTTC. This encodes CASSPPPGGDEQFF.

This clonotype was detected a few times. This chain uses TRBV20-1 with TRBJ1-1, with D hard to call. The CDR3 length is 16 residues. Germline values: CDR1 DFQATT, CDR2 SNEGSKA (reference sequence). V gave up 0 bases and J gave up 3 bases, with 17 bases separating them. The CDR3 loop reads CSARDPILSLDTEAFF. CDR3 coding DNA: TGCAGTGCTAGAGATCCGATCCTTTCCCTGGACACTGAAGCTTTCTTT.

CDR3 residues: CASTSFFGADTGELFF. In DNA form, the CDR3 reads TGTGCCAGCACCTCCTTTTTCGGGGCAGACACCGGGGAGCTGTTTTTT. The V call is TRBV5-6, the J call TRBJ2-2; D assignment may be TRBD1 or TRBD2 (5 bases each). CDR1 and CDR2 from the germline V gene are SGHDT and YYEEEE. The CDR3 spans 16 residues. The V and J ends lost 6 bases and 3 bases respectively, with 18 bases between them.

This clonotype has at least ten counts. The V and J genes are TRBV30 and TRBJ2-1; D is ambiguous. This CDR3 spans 10 amino acids. CDR1 GTSNPN and CDR2 SVGIG come from the germline V gene (reference sequence). Trimming left V 1 base short and J 9 bases short, with 4 bases between. The CDR3 loop is CAWSASEQFF. The CDR3, as DNA: TGTGCCTGGAGTGCGAGTGAGCAGTTCTTC. Full variable domain (outside the CDR3, taken from reference TRBV30 and TRBJ2-1): SQTIHQWPATLVQPVGSPLSLECTVEGTSNPNLYWYRQAAGRGLQLLFYSVGIGQISSEVPQNLSASRPQDRQFILSSKKLLLSDSGFYLCAWSASEQFFGPGTRLTVL.

This clonotype was recorded at least ten times. The rearrangement joins TRBV11-2 to TRBJ2-5; no clear D. V lost 5 bases and J lost 5, with 9 bases in between. CDR3 length: 12 residues. Germline CDR1 SGHAT, CDR2 FQNNGV. The CDR3 spells CASSADGETQYF. The CDR3 bases are TGTGCCAGCAGCGCAGATGGGGAGACCCAGTACTTC. The whole variable domain, filled in from reference TRBV11-2 and TRBJ2-5, reads EAGVAQSPRYKIIEKRQSVAFWCNPISGHATLYWYQQILGQGPKLLIQFQNNGVVDDSQLPKDRFSAERLKGVDSTLKIQPAKLEDSAVYLCASSADGETQYFGPGTRLLVL.

Only one count was recorded for this clonotype. The chain carries TRBV6-5 and TRBJ1-1, with 7 bases that match TRBD1. Trimming removed 0 bases from V and 1 base from J; junction bases left unmatched: 2. The CDR3 runs to 15 residues. The V gene's germline CDR1 is MNHEY and CDR2 SVGAGI. The CDR3 protein is CASSYSKGANTEAFF. The CDR3 nucleotides read TGTGCCAGCAGTTACTCCAAGGGGGCGAACACTGAAGCTTTCTTT.

The chain uses TRBV5-5 and TRBJ1-2; the D is unclear. Germline lookup yields CDR1 SGHKS and CDR2 YYEKEE (reference sequence). The V end lost 1 base, the J end lost 8 bases, and 12 bases lay between the germline ends. The CDR3 extends over 13 amino acids. The DNA for the CDR3 is TGTGCCAGCAGCTTGACCGCCGGGGTAGGCTACACCTTC. Translation gives CASSLTAGVGYTF.

This clonotype was counted between two and nine times. The chain uses TRBV10-3 and TRBJ1-2; TRBD1 matches at 10 bases. CDR1 and CDR2 (germline): ENHRY, SYGVKD. Unmatched junction bases numbered 7, after V lost 8 bases and J lost 1 base. The CDR3 runs 15 residues. For the CDR3, the DNA is TGTGCCATCGGATTGGGACAGGGGAATAACTATGGCTACACCTTC. Amino acids: CAIGLGQGNNYGYTF.

The chain carries TRBV29-1 and TRBJ2-1; D might be TRBD1 (6 bases). Deletions cut 6 bases from V and 0 bases from J, with 15 bases between. The germline gives CDR1 SQVTM, CDR2 ANQGSEA. This CDR3 comprises 15 residues. CDR3 DNA sequence: TGCAGCGTCCGCCTGTGGGACATCTCCTACAATGAGCAGTTCTTC. Translated: CSVRLWDISYNEQFF.

This rearrangement joins TRBV12-3 or TRBV12-4 to TRBJ2-3; D is possibly TRBD2 (6 bases). The CDR3 spans 14 residues. V gave up 4 bases and J gave up 6 bases, with 14 bases separating them. Here the CDR3 reads CASSSGTPVDTQYF. The CDR3 coding sequence is TGTGCCAGCAGTTCCGGGACTCCCGTGGATACGCAGTATTTT.

This clonotype turned up a few times. The J gene is TRBJ2-3, the V gene TRBV7-9, with 7 bases fitting TRBD1. Germline V CDR1 and CDR2: SEHNR, FQNEAQ (reference sequence). The junction had 5 bases not matched to a gene; V was cut back by 4 bases and J by 1 base. The CDR3 is 15 residues long. CDR3 coding DNA: TGTGCCAGCAGCTCACCCGGGACAGGCACAGATACGCAGTATTTT. It yields the protein CASSSPGTGTDTQYF. The full variable domain, with the rest looked up from reference TRBV7-9 and TRBJ2-3, is DTGVSQNPRHKITKRGQNVTFRCDPISEHNRLYWYRQTLGQGPEFLTYFQNEAQLEKSRLLSDRFSAERPKGSFSTLEIQRTEQGDSAMYLCASSSPGTGTDTQYFGPGTRLTVL.

The J gene is TRBJ2-3, the V gene TRBV6-5; possible D gene TRBD1, 5 bases. CDR1 is MNHEY and CDR2 is SVGAGI in the germline V gene. This CDR3 region has 13 residues. Trimming stripped 8 bases from V and 2 bases from J, with 11 bases between. Written as DNA, the CDR3 is TGTGCCAGCGCAAGGGGAAACACAGATACGCAGTATTTT. Amino acids: CASARGNTDTQYF.

This clonotype was detected ten times or more. This chain links TRBV18 with TRBJ2-3; tentatively, D is TRBD1 (6 bases). The V end lost 1 base, the J end lost 1 base, and 12 bases lay between the germline ends. This CDR3 is 16 amino acids long. CDR1 and CDR2 from the germline V gene are KGHSH and LQKENI. The CDR3 DNA reads as TGTGCCAGCTCACCACAAGGGGGACCTGGCACAGATACGCAGTATTTT. It translates to CASSPQGGPGTDTQYF.

This clonotype was found a few times. The DNA of the CDR3 is TGTGCCAGCAGCCGAGACCCAGATACGCAGTATTTT. Its protein is CASSRDPDTQYF. The rearrangement links TRBV7-9 to TRBJ2-3; no clear D. This CDR3 has 12 amino acids. Germline values: CDR1 SEHNR, CDR2 FQNEAQ (reference sequence). Trimming removed 5 bases from V and 4 bases from J, with 7 bases in between.

V gene TRBV4-1 combines with J gene TRBJ2-2; possibly TRBD2 for D (6 bases). There are 16 residues in the CDR3. Per the germline V gene, CDR1 is MGHRA and CDR2 is YSYEKL. The germline V and J ends were trimmed by 7 bases and 3 bases, with 18 bases remaining between them. CDR3 amino acids: CASKRAGLEDTGELFF. The CDR3 nucleotides read TGCGCCAGCAAGCGGGCAGGGTTGGAGGACACCGGGGAGCTGTTTTTT.